This passage covers 29 T cell receptor beta chains from one sample sequenced in a study of vaccination and CD4 T cells after COVID-19. TCRdb re-called the PCR reads with MiXCR, one entry per CDR3 protein. The sample yields about 20,000 distinct CDR3 sequences, about three fifths seen once. The sample here was CD4+ T cells from blood, taken before SARS-CoV-2 vaccination. These receptors were collected from a human donor who had recovered from COVID-19.

This chain connects TRBV4-2 to TRBJ2-3; D may be TRBD1 or TRBD2 (5 bases each). Looked up from germline, CDR1 is LGHNA and CDR2 is YNFKEQ. V lost 0 bases and J 8 bases, leaving 15 bases between the germline ends. This CDR3 has 15 amino acids. The CDR3 reads CASSQDGTLLTTQYF. The CDR3 nucleotides read TGTGCCAGCAGCCAAGACGGGACCCTGCTAACTACGCAGTATTTT.

The genes are TRBV28 and TRBJ1-2; TRBD1 matches 9 bases. This CDR3 region has 14 residues. Germline V CDR1 and CDR2: MDHEN, SYDVKM. J lost 8 bases, V lost 8 bases, and 12 bases had no gene match. For the CDR3, the DNA is TGTGCCAGCGGGACCGCGGACAGGGGAACGGGCTACACCTTC. Translation: CASGTADRGTGYTF.

The rearrangement links TRBV20-1 to TRBJ2-2, with 10 bases matching TRBD1. The germline CDR1 and CDR2 sequences are DFQATT and SNEGSKA (reference sequence). Trimming took 3 bases from V and 6 from J; bases not matched to a gene: 4. The CDR3 sequence is 14 residues long. For the CDR3, the DNA is TGCAGTGCTAGCGATGGGACAGGGGCCGGGGAGCTGTTTTTT. This encodes CSASDGTGAGELFF.

The genes are TRBV20-1 and TRBJ1-4; TRBD1 aligns across 10 bases. V was pared by 6 bases and J by 11 bases, with 6 bases of the junction left unmatched. Germline CDR1 and CDR2: DFQATT and SNEGSKA (reference sequence). The CDR3 has 12 amino acids. The DNA of the CDR3 is TGCAGTGCAAGGACAGGGGGGGAGAAACTGTTTTTT. Its protein product is CSARTGGEKLFF.

The chain couples TRBV2 to TRBJ2-7, with 12 bases lining up with TRBD2. The CDR3 runs 13 residues. Per germline, CDR1 SNHLY and CDR2 FYNNEI. After removal of 10 bases from V and 2 bases from J, the junction contained 3 bases not matched to a gene. CDR3 amino acids: CATRLAGAYEQYF. For the CDR3, the DNA is TGTGCCACCAGACTAGCGGGGGCCTACGAGCAGTACTTC.

The gene calls are TRBV20-1 and TRBJ2-5, with 10 positions matching TRBD2. V was clipped by 0 bases and J by 4 bases; unmatched bases: 5. CDR3 length: 15 residues. CDR1 and CDR2 from the germline V gene are DFQATT and SNEGSKA (reference sequence). The CDR3 region is CSARDPAGGPETQYF. CDR3 bases: TGCAGTGCTAGAGATCCAGCGGGAGGGCCAGAGACCCAGTACTTC.

The table lists this clonotype with a few counts. The V gene is TRBV7-9, the J gene TRBJ2-5; a weak D match, TRBD2 (6 bases). Trimming left V 5 bases short and J 1 base short, with 17 bases between. Germline CDR1 reads SEHNR; CDR2 reads FQNEAQ (reference sequence). This CDR3 region has 16 residues. CDR3 region: CASSHSTGRGQETQYF. CDR3 sequence (DNA): TGTGCCAGCAGCCACTCGACGGGGCGGGGCCAAGAGACCCAGTACTTC.

The chain is built from TRBV20-1 and TRBJ2-5; TRBD2 agrees at 12 bases. Germline CDR1 and CDR2: DFQATT and SNEGSKA (reference sequence). With V trimmed by 3 bases and J by 5 bases, 7 bases remained unmatched. The CDR3 sequence is 15 residues long. CDR3 region: CSASPTSGSRETQYF. The CDR3 DNA follows: TGCAGTGCTAGCCCGACTAGCGGGAGCCGGGAGACCCAGTACTTC.

The chain has TRBV12-3 or TRBV12-4 and TRBJ2-1; no clear D. V lost 6 bases, J lost 15 bases, and 18 bases lay in between. The CDR3 spans 12 residues. CDR3 nucleotide sequence: TGTGCCAGCAGCCAGAGGACCTGGGGTTCGTTCTTC. This sequence encodes CASSQRTWGSFF.

The J gene is TRBJ2-1, the V gene TRBV20-1, with D tentatively TRBD1 or TRBD2 (5 bases each). With 3 bases removed from V and 5 bases from J, the gap between germline ends came to 11 bases. Per germline, CDR1 DFQATT and CDR2 SNEGSKA (reference sequence). The CDR3 is 13 residues long. CDR3 in DNA: TGCAGTGCTAGCTGGGGGTTTGACAATGAGCAGTTCTTC. Translation gives CSASWGFDNEQFF.

This clonotype was counted between two and nine times. This CDR3 is CSATQTRLAGGPGYNEQFF. CDR3 bases: TGCAGTGCAACTCAAACCCGACTAGCGGGAGGGCCGGGTTACAATGAGCAGTTCTTC. V is TRBV20-1 and J is TRBJ2-1, with 14 bases lining up with TRBD2. Losses at the gene ends were 6 bases for V and 4 bases for J; bases not matched to a gene: 17. The CDR3 sequence is 19 residues long. Germline CDR1 DFQATT, CDR2 SNEGSKA (reference sequence).

The chain combines TRBV7-8 with TRBJ1-1; D possibly corresponds to TRBD1 (5 bases). In germline, CDR1 is SGHVS, CDR2 FQNEAQ. This CDR3 spans 13 amino acids. V was shortened by 0 bases and J by 4 bases, with 6 bases between the two germline ends. The CDR3 sequence: CASSLAGVTEAFF. For the CDR3, the DNA is TGTGCCAGCAGCTTAGCGGGGGTCACTGAAGCTTTCTTT.

Only a few counts were recorded for this clonotype. The gene calls are TRBV6-2 or TRBV6-3 and TRBJ2-3; TRBD2 is a possible D gene (5 bases). Trimming removed 0 bases from V and 2 bases from J, with 12 bases in between. Germline lookup yields CDR1 MNHEY and CDR2 SVGEGT. CDR3 size: 16 residues. The CDR3 spells CASSYSADLNTDTQYF. CDR3 DNA: TGTGCCAGCAGTTACTCAGCGGATCTAAACACAGATACGCAGTATTTT.

This clonotype was seen a handful of times. This rearrangement joins TRBV20-1 to TRBJ2-2; D could derive from TRBD1 or TRBD2 (5 bases each). The V end was cut by 4 bases, the J end by 0 bases, with 12 bases between. Looked up from germline, CDR1 is DFQATT and CDR2 is SNEGSKA (reference sequence). This CDR3 spans 15 amino acids. CDR3 nucleotides: TGCAGTGCTAATTCAGGGAGATCGAACACCGGGGAGCTGTTTTTT. Its translation: CSANSGRSNTGELFF.

This rearrangement joins TRBV7-8 to TRBJ2-7; TRBD2 agrees at 8 bases. The CDR3 runs to 15 residues. V was pared by 5 bases and J by 0 bases, with 6 bases of the junction left unmatched. The germline gives CDR1 SGHVS, CDR2 FQNEAQ. CDR3 sequence (DNA): TGTGCCAGCAGCCACACTAGCGGCCTCTCCTACGAGCAGTACTTC. This sequence encodes CASSHTSGLSYEQYF. The full variable domain, its missing parts supplied by reference TRBV7-8 and TRBJ2-7, is GAGVSQSPRYKVAKRGQDVALRCDPISGHVSLFWYQQALGQGPEFLTYFQNEAQLDKSGLPSDRFFAERPEGSVSTLKIQRTQQEDSAVYLCASSHTSGLSYEQYFGPGTRLTVT.

This chain connects TRBV7-2 to TRBJ1-1; 7 bases match TRBD1. This CDR3 has 13 amino acids. V was pared by 1 base and J by 8 bases, with 4 bases of the junction left unmatched. CDR1 is SGHTA, CDR2 FQGNSA, per germline. CDR3 bases: TGTGCCAGCAGCTTAGGACAGGGACTGGAAGCTTTCTTT. It specifies CASSLGQGLEAFF.

This clonotype was seen only once. The gene calls are TRBV30 and TRBJ2-7; 9 bases are shared with TRBD2. This CDR3 contains 13 residues. Germline V gene lookup returns CDR1 GTSNPN and CDR2 SVGIG (reference sequence). V trimming: 7 bases; J trimming: 3 bases; junction bases outside the gene matches: 7. CDR3: CAYHSGSGYEQYF. The CDR3 DNA reads as TGTGCCTACCATAGCGGGAGTGGCTACGAGCAGTACTTC. Filled out from reference TRBV30 and TRBJ2-7, the complete variable domain reads SQTIHQWPATLVQPVGSPLSLECTVEGTSNPNLYWYRQAAGRGLQLLFYSVGIGQISSEVPQNLSASRPQDRQFILSSKKLLLSDSGFYLCAYHSGSGYEQYFGPGTRLTVT.

V usage is TRBV7-2 and J usage is TRBJ2-3; D gene unclear. The CDR3 is made up of 13 amino acids. The germline V gene encodes CDR1 SGHTA and CDR2 FQGNSA. V was pared by 5 bases and J by 4 bases, with 10 bases between. The CDR3 DNA reads as TGTGCCAGCAGCGACCAACTGGCAGATACGCAGTATTTT. Protein sequence: CASSDQLADTQYF.

Only one count was recorded for this clonotype. V and J are TRBV20-1 and TRBJ2-7; possible D gene TRBD1, 6 bases. The CDR3 loop spans 14 amino acids. Per germline, CDR1 DFQATT and CDR2 SNEGSKA (reference sequence). V lost 1 base, J lost 5 bases, and 15 bases lay in between. The CDR3 nucleotides read TGCAGTGCTAGAGTGTTGGCCAACAGGGACGAGCAGTACTTC. Amino acids: CSARVLANRDEQYF.

This chain connects TRBV20-1 to TRBJ1-2; 7 bases align to TRBD1. Germline V gene data show CDR1 as DFQATT and CDR2 as SNEGSKA (reference sequence). The CDR3 loop spans 15 amino acids. Trimming cost V 6 bases and J 5 bases; bases outside gene matches: 15. The CDR3, as DNA: TGCAGTGCCATTCCGACAGACCAGGGGGTATATGGCTACACCTTC. It codes for CSAIPTDQGVYGYTF.

The chain carries TRBV7-2 and TRBJ2-3; TRBD1 is a possible D gene (5 bases). The V end was cut by 4 bases, the J end by 1 base, with 9 bases between. CDR3 length equals 14 residues. Germline V lookup: CDR1 SGHTA, CDR2 FQGNSA. The CDR3 here is CASSSKTGTDTQYF. In DNA form, the CDR3 reads TGTGCCAGCAGCTCGAAGACAGGCACAGATACGCAGTATTTT.

The chain carries TRBV2 and TRBJ2-6, with D uncertain. The CDR3 is 15 residues long. Germline V gene sequence: CDR1 SNHLY, CDR2 FYNNEI. Trimming removed 6 bases at V and 0 bases at J, with 9 bases between. The CDR3 DNA sequence: TGTGCCAGCAGCCTACAGAGCTCTGGGGCCAACGTCCTGACTTTC. Translated: CASSLQSSGANVLTF.

The rearrangement uses TRBV29-1 and TRBJ1-2; D is uncertain. The CDR3 contains 10 residues. Germline CDR1 is SQVTM and CDR2 is ANQGSEA. V shed 7 bases and J shed 4 bases, with 7 bases lying between them. The CDR3 region has the DNA TGCAGCGCCCGGACCTATGGCTACACCTTC. Protein: CSARTYGYTF.

V gene TRBV15 combines with J gene TRBJ2-1, with 7 bases that match TRBD2. This CDR3 region has 16 residues. V dropped 0 bases and J dropped 2; count of bases not matched to a gene: 4. The germline V gene encodes CDR1 LNHNV and CDR2 YYDKDF (reference sequence). CDR3 coding DNA: TGTGCCACCAGCAGAGAAGGCGGGAGTCCCTACAATGAGCAGTTCTTC. Amino acid sequence: CATSREGGSPYNEQFF.

The CDR3 region has the DNA TGCAGTGCTAGAGATCTTCCCACGATGAGGGAGACCCAGTACTTC. As protein: CSARDLPTMRETQYF. The chain employs TRBV20-1 and TRBJ2-5; unclear D gene. Trimming stripped 0 bases from V and 5 bases from J, with 16 bases between. The CDR3 is 15 residues long. CDR1 is DFQATT and CDR2 is SNEGSKA in the germline V gene (reference sequence).

This sequence joins TRBV4-2 and TRBJ2-4, with 7 bases matching TRBD1. The CDR3 loop spans 16 amino acids. V gave up 1 base and J gave up 4 bases; unmatched junction bases: 7. Germline CDR1 reads LGHNA; CDR2 reads YNFKEQ. CDR3 nucleotide sequence: TGTGCCAGCAGCCAAGCTCCGGCAGGGGGTAAAAACATTCAGTACTTC. Translated, it gives CASSQAPAGGKNIQYF.

The chain carries TRBV6-1 and TRBJ2-7, with a tentative D call TRBD1 (7 bases). V was clipped by 11 bases and J by 1 base, with 15 bases between them. The V gene's germline CDR1 is MNHNS and CDR2 SASEGT. The CDR3 is 13 amino acids. This CDR3 is CAFGAGGSYEQYF. DNA of the CDR3: TGTGCCTTTGGGGCAGGGGGGTCCTACGAGCAGTACTTC.

The rearrangement uses TRBV19 and TRBJ2-1; the D gene is possibly TRBD2 (5 bases). The V and J ends lost 0 bases and 10 bases respectively, with 16 bases between them. The CDR3 length is 15 residues. CDR1 and CDR2 from the germline V gene are LNHDA and SQIVND (reference sequence). CDR3 residues: CASSIEDLLSGEQFF. Here the CDR3 DNA reads TGTGCCAGTAGTATAGAGGACCTCCTTTCGGGGGAGCAGTTCTTC. Full variable domain (missing parts from reference TRBV19 and TRBJ2-1): DGGITQSPKYLFRKEGQNVTLSCEQNLNHDAMYWYRQDPGQGLRLIYYSQIVNDFQKGDIAEGYSVSREKKESFPLTVTSAQKNPTAFYLCASSIEDLLSGEQFFGPGTRLTVL.

This clonotype was seen only once. The chain uses TRBV5-1 and TRBJ2-7; no clear D. Germline V gives CDR1 SGHRS, CDR2 YFSETQ. The CDR3 is 13 residues long. The V and J ends lost 4 bases and 1 base respectively, with 9 bases between them. The CDR3 reads CASSLLTSYEQYF. CDR3 DNA sequence: TGCGCCAGCAGCCTATTGACATCCTACGAGCAGTACTTC.